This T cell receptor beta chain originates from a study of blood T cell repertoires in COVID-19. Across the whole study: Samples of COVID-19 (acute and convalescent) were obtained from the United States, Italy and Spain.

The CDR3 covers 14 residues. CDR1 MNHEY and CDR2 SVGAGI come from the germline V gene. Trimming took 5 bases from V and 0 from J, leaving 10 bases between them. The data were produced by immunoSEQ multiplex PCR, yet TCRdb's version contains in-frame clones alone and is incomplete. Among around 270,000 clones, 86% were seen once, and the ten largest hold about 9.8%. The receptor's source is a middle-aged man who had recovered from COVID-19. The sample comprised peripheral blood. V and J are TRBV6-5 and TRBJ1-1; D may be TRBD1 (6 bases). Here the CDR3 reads CASSIQGLNTEAFF. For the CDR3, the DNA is TGTGCCAGCAGTATACAGGGATTGAACACTGAAGCTTTCTTT.